This T cell receptor (beta chain) was sequenced for a study of blood T cell repertoires in COVID-19. For the study at large: Material from acute and convalescent COVID-19 was sourced from the United States, Italy and Spain.

V lost 2 bases to trimming and J lost 0 bases, with 8 bases between them. CDR1 MNHEY and CDR2 SMNVEV come from the germline V gene (reference sequence). This CDR3 has 14 residues. Enrolled during active infection, Seattle patients were then followed longitudinally. Authors' analysis steps: Using reference gene primer amplification, nucleated cell counts were estimated. Profiled with immunoSEQ multiplex PCR; TCRdb holds only in-frame clones, not every one. V and J calls and clone size are as listed in that table; D and trimming were resolved from the DNA. The sample gives around 310,000 clones, nearly 90% of which show up once; 0.95% to 1.3% is in the top ten.

The clonotype comes from a middle-aged woman with COVID-19, enrolled during active disease. The gene calls are TRBV27 and TRBJ2-7; D possibly corresponds to TRBD1 (6 bases). The source material was peripheral blood. CDR3 nucleotides: TGTGCCAGCAGTTTAAGGGACACCTCCTACGAGCAGTACTTC. This sequence encodes CASSLRDTSYEQYF.